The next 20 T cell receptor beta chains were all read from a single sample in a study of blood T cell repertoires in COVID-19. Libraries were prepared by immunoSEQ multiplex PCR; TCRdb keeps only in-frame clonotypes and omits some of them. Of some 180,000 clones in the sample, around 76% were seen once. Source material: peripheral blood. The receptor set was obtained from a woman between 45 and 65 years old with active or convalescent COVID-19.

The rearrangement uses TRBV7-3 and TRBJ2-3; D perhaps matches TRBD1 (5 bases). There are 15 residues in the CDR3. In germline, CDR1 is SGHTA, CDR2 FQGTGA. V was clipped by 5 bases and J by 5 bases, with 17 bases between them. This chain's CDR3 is CASSPTPDSLDTQYF. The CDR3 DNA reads TGTGCCAGCAGCCCCACCCCAGACAGTCTAGATACGCAGTATTTT.

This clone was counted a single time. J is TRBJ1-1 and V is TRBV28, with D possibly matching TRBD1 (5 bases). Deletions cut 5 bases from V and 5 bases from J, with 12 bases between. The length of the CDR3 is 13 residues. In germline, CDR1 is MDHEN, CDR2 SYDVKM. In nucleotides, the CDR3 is TGTGCCAGCAGTCCGGGGGGTAGGACTGAAGCTTTCTTT. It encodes CASSPGGRTEAFF. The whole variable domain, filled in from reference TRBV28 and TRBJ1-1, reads DVKVTQSSRYLVKRTGEKVFLECVQDMDHENMFWYRQDPGLGLRLIYFSYDVKMKEKGDIPEGYSVSREKKERFSLILESASTNQTSMYLCASSPGGRTEAFFGQGTRLTVV.

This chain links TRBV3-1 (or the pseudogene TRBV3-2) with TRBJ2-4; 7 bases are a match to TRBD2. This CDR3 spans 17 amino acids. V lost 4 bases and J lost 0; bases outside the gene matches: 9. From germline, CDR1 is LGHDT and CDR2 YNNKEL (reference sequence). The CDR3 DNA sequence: TGTGCCAGCAGCCTCGCTAGCGGACGCCTAGCCAAAAACATTCAGTACTTC. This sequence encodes CASSLASGRLAKNIQYF.

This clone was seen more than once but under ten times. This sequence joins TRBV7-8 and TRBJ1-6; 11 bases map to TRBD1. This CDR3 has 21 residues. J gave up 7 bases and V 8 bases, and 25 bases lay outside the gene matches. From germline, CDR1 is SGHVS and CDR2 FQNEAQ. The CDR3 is CASGRGVPNIVGTGGNSPLHF. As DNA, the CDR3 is TGTGCCAGCGGCCGGGGGGTCCCTAACATTGTGGGGACAGGGGGAAATTCACCCCTCCACTTT.

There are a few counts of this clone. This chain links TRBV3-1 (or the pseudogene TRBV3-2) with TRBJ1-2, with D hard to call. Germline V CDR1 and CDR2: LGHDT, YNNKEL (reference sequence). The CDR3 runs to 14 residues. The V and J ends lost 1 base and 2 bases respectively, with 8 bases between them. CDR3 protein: CASSQAVRNYGYTF. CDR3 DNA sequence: TGTGCCAGCAGCCAAGCCGTCAGGAACTATGGCTACACCTTC.

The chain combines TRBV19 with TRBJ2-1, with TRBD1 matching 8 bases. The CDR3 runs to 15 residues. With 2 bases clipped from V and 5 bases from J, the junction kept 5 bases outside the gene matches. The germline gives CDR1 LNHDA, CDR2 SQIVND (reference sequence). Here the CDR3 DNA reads TGTGCCAGTAGTATATCCGGGACAGGCAACAATGAGCAGTTCTTC. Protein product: CASSISGTGNNEQFF.

The CDR3: CASSVRKNTEAFF. CDR3 DNA: TGTGCCAGCAGCGTCAGAAAGAACACTGAAGCTTTCTTT. This rearrangement joins TRBV6-5 to TRBJ1-1; D gene uncertain. Per germline, CDR1 MNHEY and CDR2 SVGAGI. The CDR3 is 13 residues long. Trimming stripped 6 bases from V and 1 base from J, with 9 bases between.

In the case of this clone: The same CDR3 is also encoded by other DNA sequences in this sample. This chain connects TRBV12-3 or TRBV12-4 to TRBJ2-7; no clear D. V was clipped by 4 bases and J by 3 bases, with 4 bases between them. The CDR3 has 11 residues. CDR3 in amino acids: CASSSFYEQYF. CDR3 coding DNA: TGTGCCAGCAGTTCCTTCTACGAGCAGTACTTC.

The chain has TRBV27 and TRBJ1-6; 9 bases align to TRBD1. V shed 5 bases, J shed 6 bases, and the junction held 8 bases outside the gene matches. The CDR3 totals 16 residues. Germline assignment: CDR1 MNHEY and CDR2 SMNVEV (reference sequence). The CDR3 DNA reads TGTGCCAGCAGTCGAGCGACAGGGGGGTTTAATTCACCCCTCCACTTT. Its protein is CASSRATGGFNSPLHF.

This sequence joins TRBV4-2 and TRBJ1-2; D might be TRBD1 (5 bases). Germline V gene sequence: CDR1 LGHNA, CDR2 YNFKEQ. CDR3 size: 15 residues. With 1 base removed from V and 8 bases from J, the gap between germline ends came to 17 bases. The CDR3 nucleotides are TGTGCCAGCAGCCAAGGTTTTGGTACAGGCGCCGGCTACACCTTC. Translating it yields CASSQGFGTGAGYTF.

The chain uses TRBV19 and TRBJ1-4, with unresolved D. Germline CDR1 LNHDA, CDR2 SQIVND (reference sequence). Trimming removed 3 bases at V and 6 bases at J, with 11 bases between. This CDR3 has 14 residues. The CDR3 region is CASSMRTLDEKLFF. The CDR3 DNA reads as TGTGCCAGTAGTATGCGAACCTTGGATGAAAAACTGTTTTTT.

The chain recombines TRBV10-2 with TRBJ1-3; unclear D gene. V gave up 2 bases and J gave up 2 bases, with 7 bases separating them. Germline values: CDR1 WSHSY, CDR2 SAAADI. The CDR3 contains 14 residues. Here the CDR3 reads CASSEPFPGNTIYF. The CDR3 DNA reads TGCGCCAGCAGTGAGCCGTTTCCTGGAAACACCATATATTTT.

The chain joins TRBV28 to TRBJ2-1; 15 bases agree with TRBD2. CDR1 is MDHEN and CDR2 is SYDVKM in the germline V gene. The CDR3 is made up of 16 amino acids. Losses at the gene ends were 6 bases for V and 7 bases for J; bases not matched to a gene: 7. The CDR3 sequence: CASRPPGLAGGNEQFF. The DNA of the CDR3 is TGTGCCAGCAGACCCCCGGGACTAGCGGGAGGAAATGAGCAGTTCTTC.

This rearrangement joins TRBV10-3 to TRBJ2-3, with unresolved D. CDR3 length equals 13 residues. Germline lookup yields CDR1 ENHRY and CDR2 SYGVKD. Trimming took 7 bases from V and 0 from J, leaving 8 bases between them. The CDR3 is CAIKYGSTDTQYF. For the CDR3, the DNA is TGTGCCATCAAGTACGGGAGCACAGATACGCAGTATTTT.

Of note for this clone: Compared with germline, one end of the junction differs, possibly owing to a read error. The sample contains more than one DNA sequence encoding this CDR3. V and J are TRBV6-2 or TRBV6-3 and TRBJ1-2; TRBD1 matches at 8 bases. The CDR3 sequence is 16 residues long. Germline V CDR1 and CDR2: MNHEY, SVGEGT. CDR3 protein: CASSYGTGQALYGYTF. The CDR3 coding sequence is TGTGCCAGCAGTTACGGCACGGGACAGGCCCTCTATGGCTACACCTTT.

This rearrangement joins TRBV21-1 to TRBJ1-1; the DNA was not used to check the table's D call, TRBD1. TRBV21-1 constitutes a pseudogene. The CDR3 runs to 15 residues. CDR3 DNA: TGTGCCAGCAGCTCCGGGGACAGGACGAACACTGAAGCTTTCTTT. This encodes CASSSGDRTNTEAFF.

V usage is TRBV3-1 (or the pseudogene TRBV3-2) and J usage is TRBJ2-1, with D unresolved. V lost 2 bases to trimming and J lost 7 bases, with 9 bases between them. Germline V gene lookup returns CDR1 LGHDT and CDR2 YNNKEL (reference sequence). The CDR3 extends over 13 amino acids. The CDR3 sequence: CASSQTPQNEQFF. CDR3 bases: TGTGCCAGCAGCCAAACCCCTCAGAATGAGCAGTTCTTC.

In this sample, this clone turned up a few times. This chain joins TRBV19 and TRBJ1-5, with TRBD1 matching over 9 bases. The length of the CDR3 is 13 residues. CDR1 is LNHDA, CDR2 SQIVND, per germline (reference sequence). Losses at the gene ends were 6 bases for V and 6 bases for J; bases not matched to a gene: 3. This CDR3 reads CASRDRGVQPQHF. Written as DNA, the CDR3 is TGTGCCAGTAGGGACAGGGGAGTTCAGCCCCAGCATTTT.

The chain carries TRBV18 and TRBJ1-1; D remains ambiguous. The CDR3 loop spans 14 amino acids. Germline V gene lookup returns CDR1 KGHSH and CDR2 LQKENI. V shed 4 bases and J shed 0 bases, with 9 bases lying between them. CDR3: CASSQPSMNTEAFF. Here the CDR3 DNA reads TGTGCCAGCTCACAACCTAGTATGAACACTGAAGCTTTCTTT.

CDR3 sequence: CASSLNPAGGKDTQYF. The DNA of the CDR3 is TGTGCCAGCAGCTTAAATCCAGCGGGAGGGAAGGATACGCAGTATTTT. The rearrangement links TRBV7-3 to TRBJ2-3; TRBD2 matches at 10 bases. V dropped 1 base and J dropped 6; count of bases not matched to a gene: 7. Germline V gene sequence: CDR1 SGHTA, CDR2 FQGTGA. The CDR3 sequence is 16 residues long.